One and the same sample provided the 9 T cell receptor beta chains below, sequenced in a study of cytomegalovirus exposure and HLA in healthy donors. The PCR used 60 Vbeta and 13 Jbeta primers. Assay used: immunoSEQ multiplex PCR; TCRdb lists only in-frame clones, some missing. This table holds approximately 110,000 clones, over 65% found once. Source material: PBMCs. These receptors were taken from a woman aged 25-40 years in good health and CMV-seropositive.

J is TRBJ2-5 and V is TRBV2, with D possibly matching TRBD1 (6 bases). The CDR3 totals 15 residues. Trimming pared 1 base from V and 5 bases from J, leaving 14 bases between. Germline lookup yields CDR1 SNHLY and CDR2 FYNNEI. CDR3 bases: TGTGCCAGCAGTGAAGGATTTGGGGGCGATGAGACCCAGTACTTC. Its protein is CASSEGFGGDETQYF.

Notes on this clone: The same CDR3 also results from other DNA sequences found in this sample. This chain joins TRBV30 and TRBJ1-2; no definite D call. Germline V gives CDR1 GTSNPN, CDR2 SVGIG (reference sequence). Trimming took off 0 bases at V and 7 bases at J, with 6 bases between the two ends. The CDR3 length is 11 residues. CDR3 region: CAWSVSGGYTF. In nucleotides, the CDR3 is TGTGCCTGGAGTGTATCGGGTGGCTACACCTTC.

This clone was counted a single time. This same CDR3 is encoded by further DNA sequences in the sample. This sequence joins TRBV2 and TRBJ2-2; D might be TRBD1 (5 bases). From germline, CDR1 is SNHLY and CDR2 FYNNEI. The CDR3 runs 11 residues. Trimming shortened V by 7 bases and J by 5 bases, and 5 bases separated the two germline ends. CDR3 sequence (DNA): TGTGCCAGCACAGGGACCGGGGAGCTGTTTTTT. Residues: CASTGTGELFF. The full variable domain, in which reference TRBV2 and TRBJ2-2 provide the parts outside the CDR3, is EPEVTQTPSHQVTQMGQEVILRCVPISNHLYFYWYRQILGQKVEFLVSFYNNEISEKSEIFDDQFSVERPDGSNFTLKIRSTKLEDSAMYFCASTGTGELFFGEGSRLTVL.

This clone was seen a handful of times. This sequence joins TRBV6-5 and TRBJ2-5, with a tentative D call TRBD1 (5 bases). This CDR3 has 13 amino acids. The germline V and J ends were trimmed by 7 bases and 4 bases, with 13 bases remaining between them. Germline V CDR1 and CDR2: MNHEY, SVGAGI. The CDR3 DNA reads as TGTGCCAGCAAATTAGGGGCTGCAGAGACCCAGTACTTC. It is translated as CASKLGAAETQYF.

The gene calls are TRBV10-3 and TRBJ2-2; D ambiguous. Germline V CDR1 and CDR2: ENHRY, SYGVKD. This CDR3 comprises 14 residues. V was pared by 0 bases and J by 8 bases, with 10 bases between. Written as DNA, the CDR3 is TGTGCCATCAGTGAGTCGATGGCGGCTGGGGAGCTGTTTTTT. It codes for CAISESMAAGELFF.

The chain links TRBV5-4 to TRBJ2-7; 16 bases are a match to TRBD2. Germline-derived CDR1 and CDR2 are SGHNT and YYREEE (reference sequence). The V and J ends lost 4 bases and 2 bases, in that order; junction bases with no gene match: 6. The CDR3 contains 17 residues. DNA of the CDR3: TGTGCCAGCAGCCTGGGACTAGCGGGGGGGCAGCCCTACGAGCAGTACTTC. Its translation: CASSLGLAGGQPYEQYF.

This chain links TRBV27 with TRBJ1-1, with TRBD1 identical over 7 bases. CDR1 and CDR2 from the germline V gene are MNHEY and SMNVEV (reference sequence). The length of the CDR3 is 16 residues. V was clipped by 2 bases and J by 4 bases; unmatched bases: 10. The CDR3 bases are TGTGCCAGCAGTTTAACCCGTACAGGGGAGGCCACTGAAGCTTTCTTT. This encodes CASSLTRTGEATEAFF.

This rearrangement joins TRBV18 to TRBJ2-7; D remains unclear. Per germline, CDR1 KGHSH and CDR2 LQKENI. The CDR3 spans 14 residues. V lost 0 bases to trimming and J lost 4 bases, with 10 bases between them. CDR3 in DNA: TGTGCCAGCTCACCACCGTCGGTAATATACGAGCAGTACTTC. It encodes CASSPPSVIYEQYF.

The rearrangement joins TRBV13 to TRBJ2-1, with 12 nucleotides matching TRBD2. V lost 4 bases and J lost 9; bases outside the gene matches: 10. The CDR3 has 16 residues. Germline V CDR1 and CDR2: PRHDT, FYEKMQ (reference sequence). The CDR3 sequence: CASSWLTSGGVAEQFF. The CDR3 nucleotides are TGTGCCAGCAGCTGGCTGACTAGCGGGGGTGTTGCTGAGCAGTTCTTC.